The 21 T cell receptor beta chains below come from one sample, sequenced in a study of T-cell memory formation after mild COVID-19. TCRdb re-called the 5' RACE reads through MiXCR, storing one row per CDR3 protein. This table has 380,000 or so distinct CDR3 sequences, roughly an eighth appearing once. The source material was PBMCs or a T cell subset sorted from them (not recorded which). These receptors originate from a man aged 18 to 29 who had mild COVID-19 (a few samples of this study predate the infection). Cell type and time point are not known.

The chain recombines TRBV5-8 with TRBJ2-7; 7 positions match TRBD1. V gave up 2 bases and J gave up 5 bases; unmatched junction bases: 10. The CDR3 is 15 amino acids. Germline CDR1 is SGHTS and CDR2 is YDEGEE. The CDR3 region has the DNA TGTGCCAGCAGCTTCTGGACAGGCATGCAGGACGAGCAGTACGTC. This sequence encodes CASSFWTGMQDEQYV.

The CDR3 spells CSARVRGLASSGELFF. The CDR3 region has the DNA TGCAGTGCTAGAGTAAGGGGACTAGCGTCCTCCGGGGAGCTGTTTTTT. This rearrangement joins TRBV20-1 to TRBJ2-2; 10 bases are shared with TRBD2. V shed 1 base and J 6 bases; nucleotides not matched to a gene: 8. The V gene's germline CDR1 is DFQATT and CDR2 SNEGSKA (reference sequence). This CDR3 has 16 residues.

J is TRBJ1-1 and V is TRBV5-1; TRBD1 aligns across 7 bases. The trim removed 3 bases at V and 10 bases at J, leaving 9 bases unmatched. This CDR3 has 13 amino acids. Germline V gene data show CDR1 as SGHRS and CDR2 as YFSETQ. The CDR3 DNA follows: TGCGCCAGCAGCTCTGGACAGGTGGAAGGAGCTTTCTTT. Amino acid sequence: CASSSGQVEGAFF.

This clonotype was counted only a few times. The rearrangement joins TRBV6-6 to TRBJ1-1; 10 bases map to TRBD1. The V and J ends lost 2 bases and 3 bases, in that order; junction bases with no gene match: 3. Per germline, CDR1 MNHNY and CDR2 SVGAGI (reference sequence). This CDR3 region has 15 residues. CDR3 DNA sequence: TGTGCCAGCAGTTACCCCGGGACAGGGGACACTGAAGCTTTCTTT. Its translation is CASSYPGTGDTEAFF.

This clonotype occurred a few times. The chain has TRBV20-1 and TRBJ1-2; no clear D gene. Trimming removed 6 bases at V and 7 bases at J, with 21 bases between. This CDR3 is 14 amino acids long. The germline gives CDR1 DFQATT, CDR2 SNEGSKA (reference sequence). The CDR3 protein is CSANPLTGLSGYTF. The CDR3 nucleotides are TGCAGTGCGAACCCCTTGACGGGTTTGTCTGGCTACACCTTC.

The chain has TRBV29-1 and TRBJ1-1; a weak D match, TRBD1 (5 bases). The germline V gene has CDR1 SQVTM and CDR2 ANQGSEA. The germline V and J ends were trimmed by 1 base and 5 bases, with 14 bases remaining between them. There are 14 residues in the CDR3. This chain's CDR3 is CSVEVRGLGTEAFF. The CDR3 DNA follows: TGCAGCGTTGAAGTAAGGGGCCTGGGGACTGAAGCTTTCTTT.

V gene TRBV7-2 combines with J gene TRBJ1-6; D gene uncertain. The CDR3 covers 15 residues. V lost 2 bases and J 10 bases, leaving 15 bases between the germline ends. The V gene's germline CDR1 is SGHTA and CDR2 FQGNSA. CDR3 DNA: TGTGCCAGCAGCTTATCCCTGGGGTATATCTCACCCCTCCACTTT. Translation: CASSLSLGYISPLHF.

The chain joins TRBV7-2 to TRBJ2-4; D not certain. Trimming took off 1 base at V and 12 bases at J, with 13 bases between the two ends. Germline loops: CDR1 SGHTA, CDR2 FQGNSA. The CDR3 covers 13 residues. CDR3 nucleotide sequence: TGTGCCAGCAGCTTAGATCCGTCTCAGAATCAGTACTTC. Residues: CASSLDPSQNQYF. Full variable domain (remainder filled in from reference TRBV7-2 and TRBJ2-4): GAGVSQSPSNKVTEKGKDVELRCDPISGHTALYWYRQSLGQGLEFLIYFQGNSAPDKSGLPSDRFSAERTGGSVSTLTIQRTQQEDSAVYLCASSLDPSQNQYFGAGTRLSVL.

The V gene is TRBV24-1, the J gene TRBJ2-2; D is possibly TRBD2 (5 bases). CDR3 size: 15 residues. The V end was cut by 9 bases, the J end by 6 bases, with 19 bases between. In germline, CDR1 is KGHDR, CDR2 SFDVKD. The chain's CDR3 is CATGSAALGAGELFF. The CDR3 DNA reads TGTGCCACCGGCTCGGCGGCCCTCGGGGCCGGGGAGCTGTTTTTT.

The table lists this clonotype with a few counts. The rearrangement joins TRBV18 to TRBJ2-7; D ambiguous. Trimming pared 3 bases from V and 4 bases from J, leaving 16 bases between. From germline, CDR1 is KGHSH and CDR2 LQKENI. The CDR3 has 15 amino acids. CDR3 in DNA: TGTGCCAGCTCACCCCCCGGCACACCAAATTACGAGCAGTACTTC. The encoded protein is CASSPPGTPNYEQYF. Combining the CDR3 with reference TRBV18 and TRBJ2-7 gives the whole variable domain NAGVMQNPRHLVRRRGQEARLRCSPMKGHSHVYWYRQLPEEGLKFMVYLQKENIIDESGMPKERFSAEFPKEGPSILRIQQVVRGDSAAYFCASSPPGTPNYEQYFGPGTRLTVT.

The rearrangement joins TRBV3-1 to TRBJ2-3, with TRBD2 identical over 7 bases. V shed 2 bases and J 4 bases; nucleotides not matched to a gene: 3. This CDR3 region has 14 residues. Germline V gene lookup returns CDR1 LGHDT and CDR2 YNNKEL (reference sequence). The CDR3: CASSQQRGSDTQYF. DNA for the CDR3: TGTGCCAGCAGCCAACAGCGGGGCTCAGATACGCAGTATTTT.

The chain has TRBV7-6 and TRBJ2-5; TRBD2 aligns across 11 bases. This CDR3 region has 18 residues. Germline loops: CDR1 SGHVS, CDR2 FNYEAQ. V was pared by 1 base and J by 4 bases, with 11 bases of the junction left unmatched. CDR3 sequence (DNA): TGTGCCAGCAGCTTAGAAGTAGCGGGGGGGCCAATTGGAGAGACCCAGTACTTC. It is translated as CASSLEVAGGPIGETQYF. Full variable domain (outside the CDR3, taken from reference TRBV7-6 and TRBJ2-5): GAGVSQSPRYKVTKRGQDVALRCDPISGHVSLYWYRQALGQGPEFLTYFNYEAQQDKSGLPNDRFSAERPEGSISTLTIQRTEQRDSAMYRCASSLEVAGGPIGETQYFGPGTRLLVL.

A note on this clonotype: The germline gene is not matched at one end of the junction; a read error may be the cause. The V gene is TRBV3-1, the J gene TRBJ1-1, with D perhaps matching TRBD1 (5 bases). The CDR3 has 13 residues. Looked up from germline, CDR1 is LGHDT and CDR2 is YNNKEL (reference sequence). CDR3 nucleotide sequence: TGTGCCAGAAGCCAGGGCGGGGGCACTGAAGCTTTCTTT. Its translation: CARSQGGGTEAFF.

In its sample, this clonotype was seen many times. CDR3 bases: TGTGCCAGCAGCCGATCCCCGGGTAAGGAGCAGTTCTTC. Protein product: CASSRSPGKEQFF. V is TRBV3-1 and J is TRBJ2-1; D is uncertain. Trimming stripped 4 bases from V and 10 bases from J, with 14 bases between. This CDR3 is 13 amino acids long. Germline V CDR1 and CDR2: LGHDT, YNNKEL (reference sequence).

The chain carries TRBV6-1 and TRBJ1-1; 9 nucleotides match TRBD1. The CDR3 contains 12 residues. Germline V CDR1 and CDR2: MNHNS, SASEGT. J was trimmed by 5 bases and V by 7 bases; bases with no gene match: 2. The CDR3 protein is CASKTGGTEAFF. CDR3 DNA sequence: TGTGCCAGCAAGACAGGGGGGACTGAAGCTTTCTTT.

This clonotype was picked up a small number of times. The chain links TRBV6-6 to TRBJ2-2; 9 bases fit TRBD1. CDR3 length: 15 residues. V lost 5 bases, J lost 5 bases, and 6 bases stayed unmatched. Germline V gene data show CDR1 as MNHNY and CDR2 as SVGAGI (reference sequence). CDR3 bases: TGTGCCAGCAGTACAACAGGGGGCCGTACCGGGGAGCTGTTTTTT. Amino acids: CASSTTGGRTGELFF.

V gene TRBV11-1 combines with J gene TRBJ2-7; D not certain. Germline V gives CDR1 SGHAT, CDR2 FQDESV (reference sequence). V lost 5 bases, J lost 5 bases, and 16 bases lay in between. The CDR3 sequence is 14 residues long. The CDR3 reads CASSLTGPRDEQYF. The CDR3 nucleotides are TGTGCCAGCAGCCTGACCGGCCCCCGGGACGAGCAGTACTTC.

The chain combines TRBV20-1 with TRBJ2-7, with 11 bases that match TRBD2. This CDR3 spans 16 amino acids. Trimming cost V 6 bases and J 3 bases; bases outside gene matches: 13. Germline CDR1 and CDR2: DFQATT and SNEGSKA (reference sequence). The CDR3 protein is CSAQRSLAGGIYEQYF. In nucleotides, the CDR3 is TGCAGTGCCCAACGAAGTCTAGCGGGGGGTATCTACGAGCAGTACTTC.

The CDR3 here is CASIRSGPGAFF. CDR3 sequence (DNA): TGTGCCAGCATCCGGTCGGGCCCGGGCGCTTTCTTT. This chain links TRBV2 with TRBJ1-1; no reliable D call. V lost 7 bases and J lost 11, with 17 bases in between. CDR3 length: 12 amino acids. CDR1 is SNHLY and CDR2 is FYNNEI in the germline V gene.

This clonotype appeared a few times. The rearrangement uses TRBV27 and TRBJ2-1; D gene ambiguous. The germline V gene encodes CDR1 MNHEY and CDR2 SMNVEV (reference sequence). V shed 6 bases and J shed 2 bases, with 14 bases lying between them. The CDR3 runs 15 residues. CDR3 amino acids: CASSHLSKPYNEQFF. CDR3 DNA sequence: TGTGCCAGCAGCCACCTCAGTAAGCCCTACAATGAGCAGTTCTTC.

The table lists this clonotype with a few counts. The chain combines TRBV24-1 with TRBJ2-5, with 7 bases lining up with TRBD1. Looked up from germline, CDR1 is KGHDR and CDR2 is SFDVKD. The J segment lost 1 base and the V segment lost 4 bases, leaving 2 bases of the junction unmatched. The CDR3 covers 14 residues. The CDR3 reads CATSDRDSQETQYF. The CDR3 DNA follows: TGTGCCACCAGTGACCGGGACAGCCAAGAGACCCAGTACTTC.